A single sample is the source of the 21 T cell receptor beta chains below, sequenced in a study of blood T cell repertoires in COVID-19. Assay used: immunoSEQ multiplex PCR; TCRdb lists only in-frame clones, some missing. The repertoire holds some 100,000 clones, with 80% to 90% as singletons. The material sequenced was peripheral blood. All receptors come from a woman in her seventies with acute or convalescent COVID-19.

Here the CDR3 reads CASSQDWSLNTEAFF. CDR3 sequence (DNA): TGTGCCAGCAGCCAAGATTGGAGCTTGAACACTGAAGCTTTCTTT. The rearrangement links TRBV4-2 to TRBJ1-1; D is unclear. Trimming shortened V by 0 bases and J by 0 bases, and 8 bases separated the two germline ends. Germline assignment: CDR1 LGHNA and CDR2 YNFKEQ. This CDR3 has 15 amino acids.

This clone was detected only once. V gene TRBV9 combines with J gene TRBJ1-1; 8 bases line up with TRBD1. J lost 3 bases, V lost 0 bases, and 7 bases had no gene match. The CDR3 sequence is 16 residues long. The V gene's germline CDR1 is SGDLS and CDR2 YYNGEE. This chain's CDR3 is CASSVAQGAVDTEAFF. The CDR3 nucleotides read TGTGCCAGCAGCGTAGCTCAGGGGGCTGTTGACACTGAAGCTTTCTTT.

This chain joins TRBV4-1 and TRBJ1-1; 8 bases agree with TRBD1. This CDR3 contains 13 residues. Germline CDR1 is MGHRA and CDR2 is YSYEKL. V shed 2 bases and J 5 bases; nucleotides not matched to a gene: 1. The CDR3 spells CASSQHRGTEAFF. In DNA form, the CDR3 reads TGCGCCAGCAGCCAACACAGGGGGACTGAAGCTTTCTTT.

This chain connects TRBV11-2 to TRBJ2-5, with D perhaps matching TRBD2 (5 bases). V lost 0 bases and J 5 bases, leaving 13 bases between the germline ends. The CDR3 length is 15 residues. The germline CDR1 and CDR2 sequences are SGHAT and FQNNGV. The CDR3 nucleotides are TGTGCCAGCAGCTTAGACGGGAACTTAAGGGAGACCCAGTACTTC. This translates into CASSLDGNLRETQYF.

This chain uses TRBV4-1 with TRBJ2-4, with D possibly being TRBD1 (5 bases). V lost 0 bases and J lost 4, with 10 bases in between. The CDR3 sequence is 15 residues long. Looked up from germline, CDR1 is MGHRA and CDR2 is YSYEKL. The chain's CDR3 is CASSQDGAGKNIQYF. DNA for the CDR3: TGCGCCAGCAGCCAAGATGGGGCAGGGAAAAACATTCAGTACTTC.

In DNA, the CDR3 is TGTGCCAGCAGTTTTTCGGCTAGTTACAATGAGCAGTTCTTC. Translation: CASSFSASYNEQFF. The V and J genes are TRBV28 and TRBJ2-1; D gene unclear. The CDR3 contains 14 residues. Trimming stripped 3 bases from V and 4 bases from J, with 10 bases between. CDR1 MDHEN and CDR2 SYDVKM come from the germline V gene.

V usage is TRBV7-6 and J usage is TRBJ1-1, with D possibly being TRBD1 (5 bases). The ends were cut back, 4 bases at V and 3 bases at J, with 15 bases in the middle. The CDR3 covers 15 residues. Germline CDR1 SGHVS, CDR2 FNYEAQ. In nucleotides, the CDR3 is TGTGCCAGCAGCTCAACATTGGGGCTGGACACTGAAGCTTTCTTT. Translated, it gives CASSSTLGLDTEAFF.

This chain links TRBV19 with TRBJ2-5, with D maybe TRBD2 (5 bases). Deletions cut 6 bases from V and 5 bases from J, with 16 bases between. The CDR3 contains 14 residues. The germline CDR1 and CDR2 sequences are LNHDA and SQIVND (reference sequence). This CDR3 reads CASRDAGRGETQYF. CDR3 in DNA: TGTGCCAGTAGGGATGCAGGTCGAGGGGAGACCCAGTACTTC.

The chain combines TRBV28 with TRBJ1-1; D is unresolved. The V and J ends lost 10 bases and 0 bases respectively, with 12 bases between them. The CDR3 spans 13 residues. The germline CDR1 and CDR2 sequences are MDHEN and SYDVKM. CDR3 loop: CATEWALNTEAFF. The DNA of the CDR3 is TGTGCCACCGAATGGGCGCTGAACACTGAAGCTTTCTTT.

The chain couples TRBV30 to TRBJ2-3; a weak D match, TRBD2 (6 bases). Deletions cut 0 bases from V and 4 bases from J, with 8 bases between. The V gene's germline CDR1 is GTSNPN and CDR2 SVGIG (reference sequence). The CDR3 is 13 residues long. The CDR3 nucleotides read TGTGCCTGGAGTGTACGGGAGTCAGATACGCAGTATTTT. Translated, it gives CAWSVRESDTQYF.

The chain has TRBV6-1 and TRBJ2-3; TRBD1 agrees at 10 bases. The CDR3 spans 14 residues. V gave up 3 bases and J gave up 5 bases; unmatched junction bases: 2. In germline, CDR1 is MNHNS, CDR2 SASEGT. The CDR3 region has the DNA TGTGCCAGCAGTGAGGGACAGGGGCGAGATACGCAGTATTTT. Translation: CASSEGQGRDTQYF.

V is TRBV2 and J is TRBJ2-1, with D perhaps TRBD2 (5 bases). Trimming cost V 2 bases and J 5 bases, with 16 bases left between them. Germline lookup yields CDR1 SNHLY and CDR2 FYNNEI. This CDR3 region has 16 residues. The CDR3 DNA is TGTGCCAGCAGTGAAAGGAATGTGAGGAGGAACAATGAGCAGTTCTTC. Its translation: CASSERNVRRNNEQFF.

V is TRBV5-6 and J is TRBJ1-3; D may be TRBD1 (6 bases). The germline V and J ends were trimmed by 0 bases and 0 bases, with 16 bases remaining between them. Germline V gene sequence: CDR1 SGHDT, CDR2 YYEEEE. This CDR3 comprises 18 residues. As DNA, the CDR3 is TGTGCCAGCAGCTTGGTTACTCAGGGGAAGAGCTCTGGAAACACCATATATTTT. Protein sequence: CASSLVTQGKSSGNTIYF.

The V call is TRBV6-5, the J call TRBJ1-1, with 7 bases that match TRBD1. The V gene's germline CDR1 is MNHEY and CDR2 SVGAGI. The CDR3 covers 14 residues. V shed 5 bases and J 5 bases; nucleotides not matched to a gene: 8. The CDR3 nucleotides read TGTGCCAGCAGTCACGACCACAGGGGTACTGAAGCTTTCTTT. Encoded protein: CASSHDHRGTEAFF.

The chain joins TRBV6-5 to TRBJ1-1; a possible D gene is TRBD1 (5 bases). The V end was cut by 7 bases, the J end by 4 bases, with 19 bases between. The germline V gene encodes CDR1 MNHEY and CDR2 SVGAGI. The CDR3 loop spans 15 amino acids. Here the CDR3 DNA reads TGTGCCAGCACAGGGCGTTTGGCCGGGGGCACTGAAGCTTTCTTT. Its translation is CASTGRLAGGTEAFF.

The chain uses TRBV10-1 and TRBJ1-4; D unclear. The germline CDR1 and CDR2 sequences are WNHNN and SYGVQD (reference sequence). The CDR3 has 13 residues. The V gene lost 5 bases and the J gene lost 3 bases, with 7 bases spanning the gap. CDR3 in amino acids: CASSLKPNEKLFF. The CDR3 bases are TGCGCCAGCAGTTTAAAGCCTAATGAAAAACTGTTTTTT.

This clone was detected once. The chain joins TRBV5-8 to TRBJ1-3; maybe TRBD1 (5 bases). The germline gives CDR1 SGHTS, CDR2 YDEGEE. This CDR3 is built from 15 residues. The ends were cut back, 0 bases at V and 3 bases at J, with 10 bases in the middle. CDR3 loop: CASSLGQNLGNTIYF. Written as DNA, the CDR3 is TGTGCCAGCAGCTTGGGACAGAACCTTGGAAACACCATATATTTT.

In its sample, this clone was seen once. The rearrangement joins TRBV6-5 to TRBJ2-5, with 9 bases that match TRBD1. The CDR3 covers 15 residues. Germline trimming cut 6 bases from V and 5 bases from J; bases unmatched to any gene: 10. In germline, CDR1 is MNHEY, CDR2 SVGAGI. CDR3 coding DNA: TGTGCCAGCAGGGCGGACAGGGGTCGGGTGGAGACCCAGTACTTC. Translation: CASRADRGRVETQYF.

The V gene is TRBV2, the J gene TRBJ2-1; 9 bases are a match to TRBD1. V was clipped by 6 bases and J by 6 bases; unmatched bases: 12. The germline gives CDR1 SNHLY, CDR2 FYNNEI. The CDR3 covers 16 residues. This chain's CDR3 is CASSRQRQGGVNEQFF. The CDR3 nucleotides are TGTGCCAGCAGCAGACAAAGACAGGGGGGGGTCAATGAGCAGTTCTTC.

This clone was counted a few times. The chain uses TRBV4-1 and TRBJ1-2; D remains unclear. The CDR3 totals 13 residues. The germline CDR1 and CDR2 sequences are MGHRA and YSYEKL. Trimming removed 1 base at V and 5 bases at J, with 8 bases between. This CDR3 reads CASSQGRSYGYTF. In DNA form, the CDR3 reads TGCGCCAGCAGCCAAGGGAGGAGTTATGGCTACACCTTC.

The V and J genes are TRBV11-2 and TRBJ1-2, with no clear D. The V end lost 5 bases, the J end lost 4 bases, and 11 bases lay between the germline ends. The CDR3 runs 13 residues. Germline CDR1 reads SGHAT; CDR2 reads FQNNGV. CDR3 protein: CASSEGLIYGYTF. CDR3 in DNA: TGTGCCAGCAGCGAGGGCCTGATCTATGGCTACACCTTC.